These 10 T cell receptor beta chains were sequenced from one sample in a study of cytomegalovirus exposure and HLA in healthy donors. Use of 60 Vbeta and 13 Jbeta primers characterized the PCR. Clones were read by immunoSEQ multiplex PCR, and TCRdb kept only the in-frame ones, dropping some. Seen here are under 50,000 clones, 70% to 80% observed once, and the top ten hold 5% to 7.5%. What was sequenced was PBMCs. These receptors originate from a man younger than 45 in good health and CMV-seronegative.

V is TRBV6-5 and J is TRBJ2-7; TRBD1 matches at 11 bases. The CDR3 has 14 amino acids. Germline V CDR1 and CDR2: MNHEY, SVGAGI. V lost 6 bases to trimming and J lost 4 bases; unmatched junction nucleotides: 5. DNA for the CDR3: TGTGCCAGCAGAGTGGGACAGGGGGTGTACGAGCAGTACTTC. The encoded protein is CASRVGQGVYEQYF.

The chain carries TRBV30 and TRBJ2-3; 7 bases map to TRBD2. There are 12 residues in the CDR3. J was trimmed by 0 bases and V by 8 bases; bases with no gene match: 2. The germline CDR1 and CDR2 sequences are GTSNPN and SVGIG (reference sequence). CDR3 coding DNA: TGTGCCCGGGGGGAGAGCACAGATACGCAGTATTTT. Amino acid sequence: CARGESTDTQYF.

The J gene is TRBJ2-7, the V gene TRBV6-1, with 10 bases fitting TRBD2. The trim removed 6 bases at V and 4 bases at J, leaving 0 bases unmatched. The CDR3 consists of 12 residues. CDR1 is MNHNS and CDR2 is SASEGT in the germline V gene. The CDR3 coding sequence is TGTGCCAGCAGGGGACTAGCGTACGAGCAGTACTTC. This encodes CASRGLAYEQYF.

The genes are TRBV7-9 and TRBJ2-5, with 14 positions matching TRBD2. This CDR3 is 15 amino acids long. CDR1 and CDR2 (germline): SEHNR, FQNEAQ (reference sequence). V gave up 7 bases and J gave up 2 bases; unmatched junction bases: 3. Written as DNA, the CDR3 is TGTGCCAGCAAGGGGACTAGCGGGGGACAAGAGACCCAGTACTTC. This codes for CASKGTSGGQETQYF.

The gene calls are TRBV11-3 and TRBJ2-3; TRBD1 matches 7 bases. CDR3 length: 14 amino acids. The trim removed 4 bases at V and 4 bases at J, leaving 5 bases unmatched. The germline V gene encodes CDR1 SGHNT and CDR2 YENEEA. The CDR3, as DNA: TGTGCCAGCAGCTATGACAGGGCTGCAGATACGCAGTATTTT. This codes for CASSYDRAADTQYF.

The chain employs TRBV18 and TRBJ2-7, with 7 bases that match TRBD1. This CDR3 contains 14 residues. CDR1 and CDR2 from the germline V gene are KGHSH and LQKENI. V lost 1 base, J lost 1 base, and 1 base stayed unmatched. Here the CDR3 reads CASSPRDRSYEQYF. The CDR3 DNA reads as TGTGCCAGCTCACCACGGGACAGATCCTACGAGCAGTACTTC. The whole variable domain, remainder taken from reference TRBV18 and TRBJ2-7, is NAGVMQNPRHLVRRRGQEARLRCSPMKGHSHVYWYRQLPEEGLKFMVYLQKENIIDESGMPKERFSAEFPKEGPSILRIQQVVRGDSAAYFCASSPRDRSYEQYFGPGTRLTVT.

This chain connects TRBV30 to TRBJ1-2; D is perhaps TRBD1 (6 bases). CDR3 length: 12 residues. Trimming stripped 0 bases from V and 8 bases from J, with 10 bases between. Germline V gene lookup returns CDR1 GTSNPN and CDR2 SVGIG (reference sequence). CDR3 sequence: CAWSVRGGGYTF. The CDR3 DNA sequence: TGTGCCTGGAGTGTCAGGGGCGGCGGCTACACCTTC.

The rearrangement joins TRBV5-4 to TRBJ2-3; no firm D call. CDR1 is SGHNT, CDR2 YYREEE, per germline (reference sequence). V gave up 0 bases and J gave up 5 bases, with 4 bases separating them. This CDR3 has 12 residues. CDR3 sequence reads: CASSLDRDTQYF. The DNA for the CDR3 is TGTGCCAGCAGCTTGGACAGAGATACGCAGTATTTT.

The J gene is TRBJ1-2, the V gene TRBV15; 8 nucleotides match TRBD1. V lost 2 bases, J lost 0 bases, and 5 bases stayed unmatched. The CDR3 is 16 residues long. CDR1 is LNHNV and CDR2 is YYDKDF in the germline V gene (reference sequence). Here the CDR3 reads CATSRSQTGANYGYTF. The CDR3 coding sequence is TGTGCCACCAGCAGATCTCAGACAGGGGCTAACTATGGCTACACCTTC.

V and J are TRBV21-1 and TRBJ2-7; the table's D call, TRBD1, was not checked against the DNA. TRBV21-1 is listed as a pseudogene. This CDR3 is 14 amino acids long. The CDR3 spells CASSRGTGHWEQYF. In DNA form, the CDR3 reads TGTGCCAGCAGCAGGGGGACAGGGCATTGGGAGCAGTACTTC.